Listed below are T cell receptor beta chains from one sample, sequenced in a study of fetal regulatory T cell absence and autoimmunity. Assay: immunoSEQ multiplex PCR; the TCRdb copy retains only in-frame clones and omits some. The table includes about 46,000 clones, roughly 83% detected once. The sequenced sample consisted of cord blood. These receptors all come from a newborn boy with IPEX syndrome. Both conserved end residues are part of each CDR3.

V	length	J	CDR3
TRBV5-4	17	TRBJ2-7	CASSFIRSTGLSYEQYF
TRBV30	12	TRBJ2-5	CAGNPDGETQYF
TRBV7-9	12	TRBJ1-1	CASSHMNTEAFF
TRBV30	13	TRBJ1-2	CAWSGPLGYGYTF
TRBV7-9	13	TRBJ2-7	CASSLGTGGEQYF
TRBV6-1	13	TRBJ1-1	CASNLEVLLEAFF
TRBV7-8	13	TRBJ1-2	CASSQGRSYGYTF
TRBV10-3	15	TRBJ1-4	CAIGGPPQTNEKLFF
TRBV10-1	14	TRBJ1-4	CASSPDRVNEKLFF
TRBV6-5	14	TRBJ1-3	CASSYSQGGNTIYF
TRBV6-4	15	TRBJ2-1	CASSDSSVSGNEQFF
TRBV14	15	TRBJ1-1	CASILTGARNTEAFF
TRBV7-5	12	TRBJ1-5	CVRSSGNQPQHF